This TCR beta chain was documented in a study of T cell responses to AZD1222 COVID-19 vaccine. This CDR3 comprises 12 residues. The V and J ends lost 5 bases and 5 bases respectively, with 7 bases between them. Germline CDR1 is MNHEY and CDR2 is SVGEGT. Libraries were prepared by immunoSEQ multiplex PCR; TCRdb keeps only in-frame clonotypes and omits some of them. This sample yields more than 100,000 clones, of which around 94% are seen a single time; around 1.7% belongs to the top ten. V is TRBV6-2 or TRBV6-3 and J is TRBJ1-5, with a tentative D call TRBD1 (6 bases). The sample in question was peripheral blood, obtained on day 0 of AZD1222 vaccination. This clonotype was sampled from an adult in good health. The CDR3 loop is CASSAGDQPQHF. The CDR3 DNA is TGTGCCAGCAGTGCAGGGGATCAGCCCCAGCATTTT.